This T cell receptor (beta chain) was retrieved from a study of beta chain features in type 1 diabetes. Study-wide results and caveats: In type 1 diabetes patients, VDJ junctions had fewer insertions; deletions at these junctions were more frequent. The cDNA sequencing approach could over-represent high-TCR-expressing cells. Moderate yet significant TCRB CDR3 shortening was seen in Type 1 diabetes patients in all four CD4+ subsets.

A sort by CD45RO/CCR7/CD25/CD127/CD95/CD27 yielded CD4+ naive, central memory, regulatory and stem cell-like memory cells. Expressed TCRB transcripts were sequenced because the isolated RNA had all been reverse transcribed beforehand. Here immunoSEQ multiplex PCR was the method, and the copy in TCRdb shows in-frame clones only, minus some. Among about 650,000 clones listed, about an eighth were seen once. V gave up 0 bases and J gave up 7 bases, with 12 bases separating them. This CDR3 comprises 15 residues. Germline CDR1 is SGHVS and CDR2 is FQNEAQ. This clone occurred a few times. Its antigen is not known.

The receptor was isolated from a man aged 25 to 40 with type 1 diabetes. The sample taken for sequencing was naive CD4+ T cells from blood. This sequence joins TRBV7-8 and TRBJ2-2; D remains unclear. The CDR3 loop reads CASSLADRQDGELFF. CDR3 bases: TGTGCCAGCAGCTTAGCGGACCGCCAAGACGGGGAGCTGTTTTTT. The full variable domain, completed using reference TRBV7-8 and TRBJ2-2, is GAGVSQSPRYKVAKRGQDVALRCDPISGHVSLFWYQQALGQGPEFLTYFQNEAQLDKSGLPSDRFFAERPEGSVSTLKIQRTQQEDSAVYLCASSLADRQDGELFFGEGSRLTVL.